A selection of T cell receptor beta chains follows, all from one sample in a study of T cell responses to AZD1222 COVID-19 vaccine. The repertoire was sequenced with immunoSEQ multiplex PCR; TCRdb's copy has only in-frame clones and lacks some. The sample consists of 160,000 or so clones, around nine tenths of them appearing once. Sequencing was performed on peripheral blood, taken on day 0 of AZD1222 vaccination. The receptors here all came from an adult in good health. The CDR3 runs from the conserved cysteine through the conserved F or W. D genes are given only for firm matches. The size field is filled for only some rows; it gives once, few, many or a size class.

J	size	V	D	CDR3	DNA
TRBJ2-7	.	TRBV11-2	.	CASSFGPFEQYF	TGTGCCAGCAGCTTCGGACCCTTCGAGCAGTACTTC
TRBJ2-3	.	TRBV5-4	.	CASSLVGGRADTQYF	TGTGCCAGCAGCTTGGTCGGGGGGCGGGCAGATACGCAGTATTTT
TRBJ1-5	.	TRBV5-8	.	CASSFFDYSNQPQHF	TGTGCCAGCAGCTTTTTTGACTATAGCAATCAGCCCCAGCATTTT
TRBJ1-5	.	TRBV27	.	CASSFYAAGNQPQHF	TGTGCCAGCAGTTTCTACGCGGCAGGGAATCAGCCCCAGCATTTT
TRBJ1-5	.	TRBV5-1	TRBD1	CASSLGTVGNQPQHF	TGCGCCAGCAGCCTGGGGACAGTTGGTAATCAGCCCCAGCATTTT
TRBJ1-5	.	TRBV7-3	.	CASSEGLGQPQHF	TGTGCCAGCAGCGAGGGGCTCGGTCAGCCCCAGCATTTT
TRBJ2-5	.	TRBV9	TRBD1	CASSVRQGVQETQYF	TGTGCCAGCAGCGTACGACAGGGGGTTCAAGAGACCCAGTACTTC
TRBJ1-1	once	TRBV5-8	TRBD1	CASSVTGGAEAFF	TGTGCCAGCAGCGTTACAGGGGGCGCTGAAGCTTTCTTT
TRBJ1-5	once	TRBV7-8	.	CASSLVGPVGSSNQPQHF	TGTGCCAGCAGCTTAGTGGGACCCGTCGGCTCTAGCAATCAGCCCCAGCATTTT
TRBJ1-1	.	TRBV7-9	.	CASSFLGGPGEAFF	TGTGCCAGCAGCTTCTTAGGGGGGCCCGGAGAAGCTTTCTTT
TRBJ1-5	.	TRBV19	.	CASSPLGSNQPQHF	TGTGCCAGTAGTCCCTTGGGTAGCAATCAGCCCCAGCATTTT
TRBJ1-2	.	TRBV28	.	CASSLLQGRGYTF	TGTGCCAGCAGTTTGTTACAGGGTCGCGGCTACACCTTC
TRBJ1-4	.	TRBV23-1	.	CASVQANRGEKLFF	TGCGCCAGCGTACAAGCGAACCGTGGTGAAAAACTGTTTTTT
TRBJ2-3	.	TRBV6-5	.	CASSGTGTGNTQYF	TGTGCCAGCAGCGGAACGGGGACTGGGAATACGCAGTATTTT
TRBJ1-1	once	TRBV7-9	.	CASSPGRGAFF	TGTGCCAGCAGCCCGGGCAGGGGAGCTTTCTTT
TRBJ2-5	.	TRBV19	.	CASSIGSGTGTETQYF	TGTGCCAGTAGTATAGGCTCCGGAACAGGGACAGAGACCCAGTACTTC
TRBJ1-5	.	TRBV7-2	.	CASSRDYKGDQPQHF	TGTGCCAGCAGCCGGGACTATAAAGGGGATCAGCCCCAGCATTTT
TRBJ1-1	.	TRBV6-5	TRBD1	CASSYGDRVNTEAFF	TGTGCCAGCAGTTACGGGGACAGAGTGAACACTGAAGCTTTCTTT
TRBJ2-2	.	TRBV6-5	.	CASRWGSTGELFF	TGTGCCAGCAGGTGGGGCAGCACCGGGGAGCTGTTTTTT
TRBJ1-1	.	TRBV6-5	TRBD1	CAATGTGNTEAFF	TGTGCCGCCACCGGGACAGGGAACACTGAAGCTTTCTTT
TRBJ1-3	.	TRBV5-6	.	CASSLRGNTIYF	TGTGCCAGCAGCTTGCGGGGAAACACCATATATTTT
TRBJ1-5	.	TRBV7-2	.	CASSLGGTRSNQPQHF	TGTGCCAGCAGCTTAGGCGGGACACGTAGCAATCAGCCCCAGCATTTT
TRBJ1-5	.	TRBV30	.	CAWSPDSVQPQHF	TGTGCCTGGAGCCCGGACTCAGTTCAGCCCCAGCATTTT
TRBJ1-6	once	TRBV27	TRBD1	CASSNRGVNSPLHF	TGTGCCAGCAGCAACAGGGGTGTTAATTCACCCCTCCACTTT
TRBJ2-1	few	TRBV29-1	TRBD1	CSVEVHQGAHYNEQFF	TGCAGCGTTGAAGTCCATCAGGGGGCGCACTACAATGAGCAGTTCTTC
TRBJ2-1	.	TRBV28	.	CASSFSVNEQFF	TGTGCCAGCAGTTTTTCGGTTAATGAGCAGTTCTTC
TRBJ1-1	.	TRBV5-4	.	CASRDGQMNTEAFF	TGTGCCAGCAGGGACGGACAGATGAACACTGAAGCTTTCTTT
TRBJ1-2	.	TRBV9	.	CASTSDSLNYGYTF	TGTGCCAGCACCTCGGACAGCCTCAACTATGGCTACACCTTC
TRBJ2-3	.	TRBV5-5	TRBD1	CASSLLSGGSDTQYF	TGTGCCAGCAGCTTGTTGTCAGGGGGCTCTGATACGCAGTATTTT
TRBJ2-3	.	TRBV9	.	CASSVSKTTPSTDTQYF	TGTGCCAGCAGCGTGTCAAAGACTACTCCTAGCACAGATACGCAGTATTTT
TRBJ1-1	.	TRBV30	.	CAWSRAWNTEAFF	TGTGCCTGGAGCAGGGCCTGGAACACTGAAGCTTTCTTT
TRBJ1-2	.	TRBV7-9	.	CASSLAGDDGYTF	TGTGCCAGCAGCTTGGCAGGGGACGATGGCTACACCTTC
TRBJ2-3	.	TRBV4-3	TRBD2	CASSQLLAGVGDTQYF	TGCGCCAGCAGCCAACTACTAGCGGGAGTAGGGGATACGCAGTATTTT
TRBJ1-1	.	TRBV3-1/TRBV3-2	TRBD1	CASSQEGTAGAFF	TGTGCCAGCAGCCAAGAGGGGACAGCTGGAGCTTTCTTT
TRBJ2-7	once	TRBV28	TRBD1	CASWLTGSYEQYF	TGTGCCAGCTGGCTGACAGGGTCCTACGAGCAGTACTTC
TRBJ2-7	.	TRBV9	.	CASSVSIDREVEQYF	TGTGCCAGCAGCGTAAGTATCGACAGGGAGGTCGAGCAGTACTTC
TRBJ1-5	few	TRBV5-1	.	CASSQPREGGNQPQHF	TGCGCCAGCAGTCAACCCAGGGAGGGAGGCAATCAGCCCCAGCATTTT
TRBJ2-3	.	TRBV4-2	.	CASSQDRVDTQYF	TGTGCCAGCAGCCAAGACAGGGTAGATACGCAGTATTTT
TRBJ2-1	.	TRBV19	TRBD2	CASRSGTYNEQFF	TGTGCCAGTAGGAGCGGGACCTACAATGAGCAGTTCTTC
TRBJ1-5	.	TRBV28	.	CASRTGSGNQPQHF	TGTGCCAGTCGCACGGGGTCTGGCAATCAGCCCCAGCATTTT
TRBJ2-2	few	TRBV6-2/TRBV6-3	TRBD2	CASSSAGLAGVEVGELFF	TGTGCCAGCAGTTCTGCCGGACTAGCGGGAGTGGAGGTCGGGGAGCTGTTTTTT
TRBJ1-5	.	TRBV2	TRBD1	CASRGQQLSNQPQHF	TGTGCCAGCAGGGGACAGCAACTAAGCAATCAGCCCCAGCATTTT